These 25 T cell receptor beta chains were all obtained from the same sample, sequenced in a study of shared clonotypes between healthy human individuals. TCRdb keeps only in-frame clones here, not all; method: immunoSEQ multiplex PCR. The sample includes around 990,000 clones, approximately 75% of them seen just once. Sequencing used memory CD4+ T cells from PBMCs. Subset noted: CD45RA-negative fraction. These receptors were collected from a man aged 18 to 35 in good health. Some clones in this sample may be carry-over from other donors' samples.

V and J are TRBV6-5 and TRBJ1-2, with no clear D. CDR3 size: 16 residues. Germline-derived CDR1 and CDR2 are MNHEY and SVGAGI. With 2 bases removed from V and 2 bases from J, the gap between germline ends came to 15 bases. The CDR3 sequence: CASSYRPGSLNYGYTF. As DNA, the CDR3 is TGTGCCAGCAGTTACCGGCCGGGCAGCCTGAACTATGGCTACACCTTC.

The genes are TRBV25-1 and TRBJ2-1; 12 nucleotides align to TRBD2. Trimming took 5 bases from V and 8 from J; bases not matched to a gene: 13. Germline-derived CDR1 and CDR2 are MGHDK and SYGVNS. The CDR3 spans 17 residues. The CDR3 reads CASSISSGRARSDEQFF. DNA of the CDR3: TGTGCCAGCAGTATTTCTAGCGGGAGGGCCCGAAGTGATGAGCAGTTCTTC.

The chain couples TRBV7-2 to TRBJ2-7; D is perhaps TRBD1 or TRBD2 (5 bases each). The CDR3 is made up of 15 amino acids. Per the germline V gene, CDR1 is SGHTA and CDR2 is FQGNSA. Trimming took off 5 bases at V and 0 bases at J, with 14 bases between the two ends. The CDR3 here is CASSILDGASYEQYF. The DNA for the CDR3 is TGTGCCAGCAGCATCCTGGACGGGGCCTCCTACGAGCAGTACTTC.

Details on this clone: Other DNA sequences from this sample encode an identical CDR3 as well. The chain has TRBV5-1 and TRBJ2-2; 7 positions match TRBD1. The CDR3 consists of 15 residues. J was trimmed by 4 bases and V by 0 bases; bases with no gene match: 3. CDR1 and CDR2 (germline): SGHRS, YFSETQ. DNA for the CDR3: TGCGCCAGCAGCTTGGGACAGGGCCCCACCGGGGAGCTGTTTTTT. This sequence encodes CASSLGQGPTGELFF.

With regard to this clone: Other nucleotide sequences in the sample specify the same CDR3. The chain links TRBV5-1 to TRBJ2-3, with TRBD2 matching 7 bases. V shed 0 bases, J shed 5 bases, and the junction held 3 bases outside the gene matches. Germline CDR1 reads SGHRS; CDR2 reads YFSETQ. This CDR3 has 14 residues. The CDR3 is CASSLGGRGDTQYF. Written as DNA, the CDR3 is TGCGCCAGCAGCTTGGGAGGGAGGGGAGATACGCAGTATTTT.

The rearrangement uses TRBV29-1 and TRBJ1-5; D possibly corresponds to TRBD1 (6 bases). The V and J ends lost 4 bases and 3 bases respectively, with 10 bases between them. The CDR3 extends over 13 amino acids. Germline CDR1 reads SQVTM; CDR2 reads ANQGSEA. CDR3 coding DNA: TGCAGCGTTGGACAGGCCGACAATCAGCCCCAGCATTTT. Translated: CSVGQADNQPQHF.

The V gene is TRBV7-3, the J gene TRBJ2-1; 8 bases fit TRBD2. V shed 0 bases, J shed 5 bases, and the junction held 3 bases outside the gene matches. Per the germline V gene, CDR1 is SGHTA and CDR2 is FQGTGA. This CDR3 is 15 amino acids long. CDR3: CASSLTTGGNNEQFF. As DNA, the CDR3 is TGTGCCAGCAGCTTAACGACGGGAGGGAACAATGAGCAGTTCTTC.

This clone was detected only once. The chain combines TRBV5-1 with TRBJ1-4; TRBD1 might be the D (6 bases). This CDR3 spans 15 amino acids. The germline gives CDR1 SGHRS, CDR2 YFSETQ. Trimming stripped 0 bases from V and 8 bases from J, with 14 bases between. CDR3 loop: CASSLEGGRGEKLFF. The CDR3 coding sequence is TGCGCCAGCAGCTTGGAAGGGGGTCGAGGCGAAAAACTGTTTTTT.

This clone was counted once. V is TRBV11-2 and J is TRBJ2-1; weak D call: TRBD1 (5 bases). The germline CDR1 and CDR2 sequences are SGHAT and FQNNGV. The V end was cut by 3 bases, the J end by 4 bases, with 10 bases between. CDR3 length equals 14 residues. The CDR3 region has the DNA TGTGCCAGCAGCTTCCAGGGCGCTTACAATGAGCAGTTCTTC. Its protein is CASSFQGAYNEQFF.

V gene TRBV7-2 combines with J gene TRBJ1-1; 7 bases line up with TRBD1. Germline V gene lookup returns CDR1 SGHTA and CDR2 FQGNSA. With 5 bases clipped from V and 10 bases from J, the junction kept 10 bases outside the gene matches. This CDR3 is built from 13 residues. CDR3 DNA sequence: TGTGCCAGCAGCGGCCCGATACAGGGGTTAGCTTTCTTT. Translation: CASSGPIQGLAFF.

CDR3 DNA sequence: TGTGCCTGGACTGTATTGAGGACTCCAACTAACTATGGCTACACCTTC. This translates into CAWTVLRTPTNYGYTF. V and J are TRBV30 and TRBJ1-2; D ambiguous. This CDR3 has 16 residues. V gave up 4 bases and J gave up 0 bases, with 18 bases separating them. Germline lookup yields CDR1 GTSNPN and CDR2 SVGIG (reference sequence).

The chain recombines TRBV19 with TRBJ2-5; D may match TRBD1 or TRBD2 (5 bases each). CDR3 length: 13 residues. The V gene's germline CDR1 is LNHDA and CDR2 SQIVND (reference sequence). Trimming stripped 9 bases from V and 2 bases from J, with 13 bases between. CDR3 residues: CASAGALQETQYF. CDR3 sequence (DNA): TGTGCCAGCGCCGGGGCCCTACAAGAGACCCAGTACTTC.

CDR3 sequence reads: CASSPGQGGSGELFF. Written as DNA, the CDR3 is TGCGCCAGCAGCCCTGGACAGGGGGGTTCCGGGGAGCTGTTTTTT. The chain has TRBV5-1 and TRBJ2-2; 10 bases are a match to TRBD1. Germline V gene lookup returns CDR1 SGHRS and CDR2 YFSETQ. This CDR3 has 15 amino acids. J gave up 6 bases and V 4 bases, and 6 bases lay outside the gene matches.

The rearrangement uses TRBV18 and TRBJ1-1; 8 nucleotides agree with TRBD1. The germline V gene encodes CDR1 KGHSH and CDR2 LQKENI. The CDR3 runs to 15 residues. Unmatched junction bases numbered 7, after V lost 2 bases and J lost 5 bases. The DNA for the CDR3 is TGTGCCAGCTCACCAGAGACAGGGGTGCGGACTGAAGCTTTCTTT. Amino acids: CASSPETGVRTEAFF.

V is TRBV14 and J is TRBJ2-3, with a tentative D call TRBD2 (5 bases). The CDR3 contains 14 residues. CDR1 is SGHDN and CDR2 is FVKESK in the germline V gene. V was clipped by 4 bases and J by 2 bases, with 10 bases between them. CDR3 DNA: TGTGCCAGCAGCCCCGGGGTTTACACAGATACGCAGTATTTT. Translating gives CASSPGVYTDTQYF.

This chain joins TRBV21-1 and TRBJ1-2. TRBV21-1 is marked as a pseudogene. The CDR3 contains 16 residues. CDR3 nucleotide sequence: TGTGCCAGCAGGAACAAACCCGGGCAGGGAGGCTATGGCTACACCTTC. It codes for CASRNKPGQGGYGYTF.

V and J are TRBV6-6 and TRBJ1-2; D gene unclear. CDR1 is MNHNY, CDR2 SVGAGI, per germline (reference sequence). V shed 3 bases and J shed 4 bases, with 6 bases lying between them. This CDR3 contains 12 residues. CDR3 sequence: CASSYTGYGYTF. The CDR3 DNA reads TGTGCCAGCAGTTATACCGGCTATGGCTACACCTTC.

CDR3: CASSSSGSWLQETQYF. CDR3 nucleotides: TGCGCCAGCAGTTCAAGCGGGAGTTGGCTCCAAGAGACCCAGTACTTC. V usage is TRBV5-1 and J usage is TRBJ2-5, with 8 bases matching TRBD2. Germline CDR1 and CDR2: SGHRS and YFSETQ. Trimming took 5 bases from V and 1 from J; bases not matched to a gene: 10. CDR3 length: 16 amino acids.

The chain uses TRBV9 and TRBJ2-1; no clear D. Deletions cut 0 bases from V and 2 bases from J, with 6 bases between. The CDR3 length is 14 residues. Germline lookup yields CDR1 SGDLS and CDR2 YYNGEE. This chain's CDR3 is CASSVDLPYNEQFF. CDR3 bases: TGTGCCAGCAGCGTAGACTTACCCTACAATGAGCAGTTCTTC.

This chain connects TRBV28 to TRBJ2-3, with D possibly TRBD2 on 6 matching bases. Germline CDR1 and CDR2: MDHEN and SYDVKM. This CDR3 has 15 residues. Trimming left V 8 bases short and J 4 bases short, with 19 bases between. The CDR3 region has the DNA TGTGCCAGCTGTATGGGCGGAGGGTGGCCAGATACGCAGTATTTT. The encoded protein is CASCMGGGWPDTQYF.

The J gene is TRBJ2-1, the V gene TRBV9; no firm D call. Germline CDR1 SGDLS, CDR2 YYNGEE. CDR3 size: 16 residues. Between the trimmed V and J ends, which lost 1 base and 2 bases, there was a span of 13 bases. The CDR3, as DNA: TGTGCCAGCAGCGTACTTGGGCTACCCACCTACAATGAGCAGTTCTTC. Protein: CASSVLGLPTYNEQFF.

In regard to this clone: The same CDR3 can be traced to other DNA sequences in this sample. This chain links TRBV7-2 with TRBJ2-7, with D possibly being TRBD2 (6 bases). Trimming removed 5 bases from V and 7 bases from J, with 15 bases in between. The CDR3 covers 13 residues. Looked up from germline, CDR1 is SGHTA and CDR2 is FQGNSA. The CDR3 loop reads CASSPGGPREQYF. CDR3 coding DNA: TGTGCCAGCAGCCCCGGAGGGCCGCGGGAGCAGTACTTC.

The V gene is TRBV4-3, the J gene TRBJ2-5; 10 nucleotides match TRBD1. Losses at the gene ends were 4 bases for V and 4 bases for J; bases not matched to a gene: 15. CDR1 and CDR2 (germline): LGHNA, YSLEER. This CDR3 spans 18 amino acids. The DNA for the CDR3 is TGCGCCAGCAGCCCTACCCCTTTATACGGACAGGGGGGAGAGACCCAGTACTTC. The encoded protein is CASSPTPLYGQGGETQYF.

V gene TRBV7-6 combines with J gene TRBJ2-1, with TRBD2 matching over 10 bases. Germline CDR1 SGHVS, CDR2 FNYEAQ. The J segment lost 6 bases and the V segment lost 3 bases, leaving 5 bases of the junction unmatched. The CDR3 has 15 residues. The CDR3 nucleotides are TGTGCCAGCAGCTTCAATAGCGGGAGGCTCAATGAGCAGTTCTTC. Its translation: CASSFNSGRLNEQFF.

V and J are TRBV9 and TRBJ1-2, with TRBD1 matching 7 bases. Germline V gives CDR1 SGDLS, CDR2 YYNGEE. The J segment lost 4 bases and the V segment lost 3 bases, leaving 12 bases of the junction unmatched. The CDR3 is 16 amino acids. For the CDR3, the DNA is TGTGCCAGCAGCGCGAACAGACAGGGAGCGGGCTATGGCTACACCTTC. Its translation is CASSANRQGAGYGYTF.